This T cell receptor beta chain was obtained from a study of regulatory T cells in long-lasting Graves disease. In the study overall: Over 5 years of antithyroid drugs with positive TSH receptor antibodies was taken to mean persistent Graves' disease.

CDR1 SEHNR and CDR2 FQNEAQ come from the germline V gene (reference sequence). The CDR3 runs to 15 residues. Trimming at V came to 1 base and at J to 2 bases, leaving 4 bases not matched to a gene. This clonotype appeared many times. What it binds is unknown. Sequencing libraries for TCR beta were prepared with iRepertoire HTBI primers and Arm-PCR of CDR3 regions. TCRdb processed the multiplex PCR reads anew with MiXCR; each CDR3 protein has one entry. Of 450,000 or so distinct CDR3 sequences listed, about a fifth were seen once; the top ten hold approximately 8%. Notes on the study in general: Persistent Graves' patients showed reduced TCR diversity versus newly diagnosed patients.

Time point given: persistent/refractory GD, antithyroid drugs over 5 years with positive TRAb. Isolated PBMC RNA provided the starting material for the TCR library. Around 9.9 milliliters of peripheral blood went into EDTA tubes. The chain recombines TRBV7-9 with TRBJ2-5, with 7 nucleotides matching TRBD2. This specimen consisted of peripheral blood mononuclear cells (PBMCs), obtained when the disease was refractory, from a patient treated with antithyroid drugs. The clonotype was recovered from a female donor with Graves disease. The CDR3 loop is CASSLGAGIQETQYF. The CDR3 DNA reads TGTGCCAGCAGCTTAGGAGCGGGGATACAAGAGACCCAGTACTTC.